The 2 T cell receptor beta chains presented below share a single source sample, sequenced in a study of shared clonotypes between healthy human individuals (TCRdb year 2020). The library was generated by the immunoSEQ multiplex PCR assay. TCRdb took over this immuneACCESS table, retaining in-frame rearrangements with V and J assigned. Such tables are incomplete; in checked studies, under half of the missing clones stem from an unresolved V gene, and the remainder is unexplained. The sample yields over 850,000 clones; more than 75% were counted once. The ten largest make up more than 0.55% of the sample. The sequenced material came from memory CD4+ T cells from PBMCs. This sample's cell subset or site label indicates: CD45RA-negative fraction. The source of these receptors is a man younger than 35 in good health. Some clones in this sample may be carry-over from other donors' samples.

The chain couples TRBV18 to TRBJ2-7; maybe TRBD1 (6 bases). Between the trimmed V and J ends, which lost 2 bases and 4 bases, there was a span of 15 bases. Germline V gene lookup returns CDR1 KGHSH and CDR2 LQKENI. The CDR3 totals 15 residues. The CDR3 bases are TGTGCCAGCTCACCAACCATGGGGGCGAGGTACGAGCAGTACTTC. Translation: CASSPTMGARYEQYF.

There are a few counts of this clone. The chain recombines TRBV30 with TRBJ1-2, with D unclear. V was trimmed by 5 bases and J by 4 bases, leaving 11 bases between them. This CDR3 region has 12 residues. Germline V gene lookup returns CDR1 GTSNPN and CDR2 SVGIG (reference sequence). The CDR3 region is CAWLDGGYGYTF. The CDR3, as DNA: TGTGCCTGGCTGGACGGCGGCTATGGCTACACCTTC.